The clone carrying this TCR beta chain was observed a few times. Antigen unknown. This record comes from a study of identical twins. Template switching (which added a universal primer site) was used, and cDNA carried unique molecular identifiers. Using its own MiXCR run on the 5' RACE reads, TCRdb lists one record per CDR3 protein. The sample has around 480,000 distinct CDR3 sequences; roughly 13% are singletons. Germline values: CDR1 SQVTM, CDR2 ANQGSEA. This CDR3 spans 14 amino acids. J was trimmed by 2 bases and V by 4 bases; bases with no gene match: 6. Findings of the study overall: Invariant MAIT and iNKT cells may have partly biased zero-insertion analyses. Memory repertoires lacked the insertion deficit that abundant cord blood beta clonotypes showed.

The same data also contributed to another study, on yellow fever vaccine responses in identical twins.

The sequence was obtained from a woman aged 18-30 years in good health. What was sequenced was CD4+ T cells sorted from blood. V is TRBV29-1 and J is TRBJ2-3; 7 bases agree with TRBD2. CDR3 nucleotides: TGCAGCGTTGTGTTCGGGGGGTACACAGATACGCAGTATTTT. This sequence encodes CSVVFGGYTDTQYF.